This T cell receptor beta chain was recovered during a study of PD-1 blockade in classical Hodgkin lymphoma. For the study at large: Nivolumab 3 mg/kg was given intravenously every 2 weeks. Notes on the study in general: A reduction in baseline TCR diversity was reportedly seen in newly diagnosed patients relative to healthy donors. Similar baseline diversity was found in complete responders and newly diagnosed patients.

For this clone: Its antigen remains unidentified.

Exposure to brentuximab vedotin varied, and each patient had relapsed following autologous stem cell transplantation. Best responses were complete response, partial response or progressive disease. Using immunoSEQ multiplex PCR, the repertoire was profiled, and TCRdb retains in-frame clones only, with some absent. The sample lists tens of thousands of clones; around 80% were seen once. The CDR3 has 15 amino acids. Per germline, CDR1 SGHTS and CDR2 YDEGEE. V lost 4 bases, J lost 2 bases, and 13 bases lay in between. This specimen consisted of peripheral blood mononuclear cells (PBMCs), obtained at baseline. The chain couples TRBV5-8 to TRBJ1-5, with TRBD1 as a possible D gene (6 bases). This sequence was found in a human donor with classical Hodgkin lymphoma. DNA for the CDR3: TGTGCCAGCAGCCGGAGGGGGATTGGCAATCAGCCCCAGCATTTT. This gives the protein CASSRRGIGNQPQHF.